The 20 T cell receptor beta chains presented below share a single source sample, sequenced in a study of T cell repertoires in aging, cancer and after chemotherapy. The template was genomic DNA from peripheral blood, not RNA. Multiplex touch-down PCR with TRB-A/B primers amplified rearranged V-D-J TRB sequences. One entry per CDR3 protein, called by TCRdb with MiXCR from the multiplex PCR reads. The table records 3,500 to 4,500 distinct CDR3 sequences, over 25% of them present only once. The sample was blood. Source of these receptors: a human donor in good health.

The CDR3 nucleotides read TGTGCCAGCAGCCAAGCATGGACTGTCACAGATACGCAGTATTTT. Translating gives CASSQAWTVTDTQYF. This chain connects TRBV4-2 to TRBJ2-3; possible D gene TRBD2, 5 bases. Germline V lookup: CDR1 LGHNA, CDR2 YNFKEQ. V lost 1 base and J 2 bases, leaving 10 bases between the germline ends. There are 15 residues in the CDR3.

The chain has TRBV30 and TRBJ1-1; a possible D gene is TRBD1 (5 bases). V was shortened by 2 bases and J by 5 bases, with 12 bases between the two germline ends. Per germline, CDR1 GTSNPN and CDR2 SVGIG (reference sequence). The length of the CDR3 is 13 residues. The CDR3 loop is CAWSSAGSTEAFF. CDR3 in DNA: TGTGCCTGGAGTAGTGCAGGGAGTACTGAAGCTTTCTTT.

By its share, this clonotype is large. As DNA, the CDR3 is TGTGCCTGGAGAAGGGTCAGGGGGTATTCACCCCTCCACTTT. Translated, it gives CAWRRVRGYSPLHF. The chain joins TRBV30 to TRBJ1-6, with 7 bases lining up with TRBD1. Trimming cost V 3 bases and J 8 bases; bases outside gene matches: 7. This CDR3 contains 14 residues. Germline-derived CDR1 and CDR2 are GTSNPN and SVGIG (reference sequence).

By sample fraction, this clonotype is large (0.1 to 1%). This chain links TRBV12-3 or TRBV12-4 with TRBJ2-1; no firm D call. V was pared by 6 bases and J by 11 bases, with 11 bases between. This CDR3 contains 11 residues. The CDR3 sequence is CASSLVIQQFF. CDR3 in DNA: TGTGCCAGCAGCCTGGTCATACAGCAGTTCTTC.

The sample holds a few counts of this clonotype. DNA of the CDR3: TGTGCCAGCAGAACAGGGGGCCCGGCGCCCGAGCAGTACTTC. Amino acids: CASRTGGPAPEQYF. V is TRBV6-5 and J is TRBJ2-7; 9 bases match TRBD1. Germline CDR1 reads MNHEY; CDR2 reads SVGAGI. This CDR3 is 14 amino acids long. Trimming removed 6 bases from V and 6 bases from J; junction bases left unmatched: 9.

The rearrangement links TRBV20-1 to TRBJ2-1; the D is unclear. V lost 0 bases and J lost 8, with 5 bases in between. Germline lookup yields CDR1 DFQATT and CDR2 SNEGSKA (reference sequence). CDR3 size: 11 residues. For the CDR3, the DNA is TGCAGTGCTAGAGATGTGGATGAGCAGTTCTTC. Its translation: CSARDVDEQFF.

The J gene is TRBJ2-1, the V gene TRBV19; 7 bases fit TRBD2. Germline-derived CDR1 and CDR2 are LNHDA and SQIVND (reference sequence). The junction had 13 bases not matched to a gene; V was cut back by 9 bases and J by 8 bases. CDR3 length: 14 residues. For the CDR3, the DNA is TGTGCCAGCAGTTATAAATCGGGGGGACATGAGCAGTTCTTC. Protein product: CASSYKSGGHEQFF.

The chain couples TRBV5-6 to TRBJ1-6; D remains ambiguous. With 4 bases removed from V and 5 bases from J, the gap between germline ends came to 16 bases. The CDR3 loop spans 16 amino acids. Germline CDR1 SGHDT, CDR2 YYEEEE. The DNA for the CDR3 is TGTGCCAGCAGCATTCCTCCGGGCCGAAATAATTCACCCCTCCACTTT. It encodes CASSIPPGRNNSPLHF.

This sequence joins TRBV19 and TRBJ2-3, with 7 bases aligning to TRBD2. The CDR3 spans 14 residues. With 6 bases clipped from V and 0 bases from J, the junction kept 3 bases outside the gene matches. In germline, CDR1 is LNHDA, CDR2 SQIVND (reference sequence). The chain's CDR3 is CASRAGVSTDTQYF. CDR3 coding DNA: TGTGCCAGTAGGGCGGGGGTGAGCACAGATACGCAGTATTTT.

The J gene is TRBJ1-1, the V gene TRBV10-3, with unresolved D. Germline CDR1 is ENHRY and CDR2 is SYGVKD. The CDR3 extends over 12 amino acids. Between the trimmed V and J ends, which lost 3 bases and 7 bases, there was a span of 9 bases. In DNA form, the CDR3 reads TGTGCCATCAGTGAAGATGCAAATGAAGCTTTCTTT. It is translated as CAISEDANEAFF.

The genes are TRBV5-6 and TRBJ2-7, with TRBD1 matching 7 bases. After removal of 1 base from V and 7 bases from J, the junction contained 5 bases not matched to a gene. In germline, CDR1 is SGHDT, CDR2 YYEEEE. The CDR3 totals 13 residues. CDR3 in DNA: TGTGCCAGCAGCTTGCAGGGGGTGGGGGAGCAGTACTTC. This encodes CASSLQGVGEQYF.

This sequence joins TRBV20-1 and TRBJ2-1; D is ambiguous. The CDR3 has 20 residues. Per the germline V gene, CDR1 is DFQATT and CDR2 is SNEGSKA (reference sequence). Trimming stripped 1 base from V and 0 bases from J, with 25 bases between. The CDR3 bases are TGCAGTGCTAGAGGGGCGGCAACAACCAGAAAAGTGAGCTCCTACAATGAGCAGTTCTTC. Its translation is CSARGAATTRKVSSYNEQFF.

This clonotype was seen a handful of times. The rearrangement joins TRBV24-1 to TRBJ1-5; the D is unclear. Trimming took 5 bases from V and 0 from J, leaving 7 bases between them. The CDR3 is 14 residues long. Per the germline V gene, CDR1 is KGHDR and CDR2 is SFDVKD. CDR3 bases: TGTGCCACCAGTGCCGGGCATAGCAATCAGCCCCAGCATTTT. Its translation: CATSAGHSNQPQHF.

V and J are TRBV20-1 and TRBJ2-7; the D is unclear. Trimming took off 1 base at V and 5 bases at J, with 18 bases between the two ends. CDR3 size: 15 residues. Looked up from germline, CDR1 is DFQATT and CDR2 is SNEGSKA (reference sequence). The CDR3 sequence: CSARAHRGVGNEQYF. CDR3 in DNA: TGCAGTGCTAGAGCACACCGCGGAGTTGGAAACGAGCAGTACTTC.

By sample fraction, this clonotype is medium-sized. V usage is TRBV6-5 and J usage is TRBJ1-2; tentative D call: TRBD1 (6 bases). The CDR3 totals 13 residues. Per germline, CDR1 MNHEY and CDR2 SVGAGI. Trimming removed 6 bases at V and 7 bases at J, with 15 bases between. CDR3 nucleotide sequence: TGTGCCAGCAGAGGGGGGCAGGCCGCTGGCTACACCTTC. It specifies CASRGGQAAGYTF.

In this sample, this clonotype turned up a few times. The chain links TRBV18 to TRBJ2-1, with a tentative D call TRBD1 (6 bases). V dropped 5 bases and J dropped 8 bases, with 13 bases sitting between them. Germline CDR1 is KGHSH and CDR2 is LQKENI. This CDR3 comprises 13 residues. The CDR3 spells CASSNRAVDEQFF. For the CDR3, the DNA is TGTGCCAGCTCAAACAGGGCGGTGGATGAGCAGTTCTTC.

This clonotype was counted between two and nine times. The chain joins TRBV6-1 to TRBJ1-1; D gene ambiguous. The CDR3 extends over 12 amino acids. The germline V and J ends were trimmed by 2 bases and 6 bases, with 7 bases remaining between them. From germline, CDR1 is MNHNS and CDR2 SASEGT. The CDR3 DNA sequence: TGTGCCAGCAGTGAAAGGGAAGCTGAAGCTTTCTTT. It yields the protein CASSEREAEAFF.

This chain connects TRBV12-3 or TRBV12-4 to TRBJ2-5; D gene uncertain. The CDR3 has 13 amino acids. V was cut by 0 bases and J by 4 bases, with 6 bases left in between. The CDR3 region has the DNA TGTGCCAGCAGTTTAGCGGCATCAGAGACCCAGTACTTC. Protein: CASSLAASETQYF.

On this clonotype itself: The junction and the germline gene differ at one end; a read error may be behind it. The gene calls are TRBV5-4 and TRBJ1-4; no reliable D call. Germline CDR1 and CDR2: SGHNT and YYREEE (reference sequence). The CDR3 has 17 residues. The CDR3 sequence: CASSLDWGPRFDEKLFF. DNA of the CDR3: TGCGCCAGCAGCTTAGACTGGGGTCCTCGCTTCGATGAAAAACTGTTTTTT.

The chain couples TRBV12-3 or TRBV12-4 to TRBJ1-2; 9 positions agree with TRBD1. Trimming took 5 bases from V and 5 from J; bases not matched to a gene: 3. The CDR3 contains 13 residues. Written as DNA, the CDR3 is TGTGCCAGCAGTACGGGACAGGGATATGGCTACACCTTC. Residues: CASSTGQGYGYTF.